This passage covers 26 T cell receptor beta chains from one sample sequenced in a study of cytomegalovirus exposure and HLA in healthy donors. 60 Vbeta and 13 Jbeta primers were used in PCR. TCRdb keeps only in-frame clones here, not all; method: immunoSEQ multiplex PCR. The repertoire has some 97,000 clones, roughly 84% of them found once; the top ten carry more than 1%. Material: PBMCs. The receptors were sampled from a woman aged 18-30 years in good health and CMV-seronegative.

The V gene is TRBV7-9, the J gene TRBJ2-1; 7 bases align to TRBD1. V shed 5 bases and J 4 bases; nucleotides not matched to a gene: 11. Looked up from germline, CDR1 is SEHNR and CDR2 is FQNEAQ (reference sequence). There are 16 residues in the CDR3. In nucleotides, the CDR3 is TGTGCCAGCAGCACCCCCGACAGGGCTGGGTACAATGAGCAGTTCTTC. Translated: CASSTPDRAGYNEQFF. Variable domain in full (rest from reference TRBV7-9 and TRBJ2-1): DTGVSQNPRHKITKRGQNVTFRCDPISEHNRLYWYRQTLGQGPEFLTYFQNEAQLEKSRLLSDRFSAERPKGSFSTLEIQRTEQGDSAMYLCASSTPDRAGYNEQFFGPGTRLTVL.

This clone was found once. V is TRBV11-2 and J is TRBJ2-7; possible D gene TRBD1, 5 bases. Germline values: CDR1 SGHAT, CDR2 FQNNGV. This CDR3 is 14 amino acids long. V lost 0 bases and J lost 3, with 9 bases in between. The CDR3 region is CASSLDAGYYEQYF. The CDR3 DNA is TGTGCCAGCAGCTTAGATGCAGGGTACTACGAGCAGTACTTC.

The chain joins TRBV14 to TRBJ1-4; D is ambiguous. Trimming cost V 3 bases and J 1 base, with 6 bases left between them. The germline gives CDR1 SGHDN, CDR2 FVKESK. CDR3 length equals 14 residues. In nucleotides, the CDR3 is TGTGCCAGCAGCCAGACAAGAACTAATGAAAAACTGTTTTTT. It codes for CASSQTRTNEKLFF. The complete variable domain, with remaining parts taken from reference TRBV14 and TRBJ1-4, reads EAGVTQFPSHSVIEKGQTVTLRCDPISGHDNLYWYRRVMGKEIKFLLHFVKESKQDESGMPNNRFLAERTGGTYSTLKVQPAELEDSGVYFCASSQTRTNEKLFFGSGTQLSVL.

The CDR3 DNA is TGTGCCAGCAGCTTTCCCTTCCCAGGGGGCTCTGGAAACACCATATATTTT. It codes for CASSFPFPGGSGNTIYF. This rearrangement joins TRBV11-2 to TRBJ1-3, with 7 positions matching TRBD1. J was trimmed by 0 bases and V by 3 bases; bases with no gene match: 8. This CDR3 has 17 residues. Germline values: CDR1 SGHAT, CDR2 FQNNGV.

V and J are TRBV7-2 and TRBJ2-7; 9 bases are a match to TRBD2. Unmatched junction bases numbered 13, after V lost 5 bases and J lost 8 bases. Germline values: CDR1 SGHTA, CDR2 FQGNSA. The CDR3 sequence is 15 residues long. The CDR3 loop reads CASSKGGTSRLQQYF. CDR3 DNA sequence: TGTGCCAGCAGCAAAGGGGGGACTAGCAGGCTCCAGCAGTACTTC.

This chain's CDR3 is CASSLPDRAETQYF. DNA for the CDR3: TGTGCCAGCTCACTGCCGGACAGGGCTGAGACCCAGTACTTC. The chain is built from TRBV18 and TRBJ2-5; 8 bases align to TRBD1. Germline V gene lookup returns CDR1 KGHSH and CDR2 LQKENI. The CDR3 runs 14 residues. Trimming took 4 bases from V and 5 from J; bases not matched to a gene: 6.

The V and J genes are TRBV28 and TRBJ2-2, with 7 positions matching TRBD1. Germline V gene sequence: CDR1 MDHEN, CDR2 SYDVKM. The CDR3 consists of 16 residues. V was clipped by 4 bases and J by 0 bases; unmatched bases: 5. CDR3 sequence (DNA): TGTGCCAGCAGTTCTACCGGGACAGCGAACACCGGGGAGCTGTTTTTT. Translation: CASSSTGTANTGELFF.

The chain links TRBV7-8 to TRBJ2-3; D gene unclear. Between the trimmed V and J ends, which lost 1 base and 3 bases, there was a span of 5 bases. In germline, CDR1 is SGHVS, CDR2 FQNEAQ. The CDR3 loop spans 13 amino acids. The CDR3 DNA reads TGTGCCAGCAGCTTAGTGCGGACAGATACGCAGTATTTT. This sequence encodes CASSLVRTDTQYF.

Concerning this clone itself: A junction end diverges from the germline sequence, so it may reflect a read error. The V call is TRBV7-9, the J call TRBJ2-5; 11 bases fit TRBD2. The germline V gene has CDR1 SEHNR and CDR2 FQNEAQ (reference sequence). The CDR3 totals 18 residues. Here the CDR3 DNA reads TGTTCCAGCAGATCTACCGGGACTAGCGGAGGGAACCAAGAGACCCAGTACTTC. This translates into CSSRSTGTSGGNQETQYF.

This rearrangement joins TRBV7-9 to TRBJ2-1; 9 bases match TRBD2. This CDR3 contains 16 residues. The germline CDR1 and CDR2 sequences are SEHNR and FQNEAQ (reference sequence). The V gene end was trimmed by 4 bases and the J gene end by 7 bases; junction bases not matched to a gene: 11. DNA for the CDR3: TGTGCCAGCAGCTCCTCTTTTAGCGGGAGTTCGAATGAGCAGTTCTTC. Translated: CASSSSFSGSSNEQFF.

In its sample, this clone was seen once. The chain carries TRBV5-4 and TRBJ2-7; tentatively, D is TRBD1 (6 bases). Germline V gives CDR1 SGHNT, CDR2 YYREEE (reference sequence). CDR3 length: 16 residues. V lost 4 bases and J lost 0, with 17 bases in between. The CDR3 protein is CASSETPRDTSYEQYF. As DNA, the CDR3 is TGTGCCAGCAGCGAGACACCCCGGGACACCTCCTACGAGCAGTACTTC. Based on the CDR3 plus reference TRBV5-4 and TRBJ2-7, the full variable domain is ETGVTQSPTHLIKTRGQQVTLRCSSQSGHNTVSWYQQALGQGPQFIFQYYREEENGRGNFPPRFSGLQFPNYSSELNVNALELDDSALYLCASSETPRDTSYEQYFGPGTRLTVT.

The CDR3 DNA reads TGTGCCAGCAGTTTCACTAGCGGGTCCCCCTACGAGCAGTACTTC. The encoded protein is CASSFTSGSPYEQYF. The V gene is TRBV27, the J gene TRBJ2-7; 9 bases line up with TRBD2. Per germline, CDR1 MNHEY and CDR2 SMNVEV (reference sequence). The CDR3 length is 15 residues. Germline trimming cut 3 bases from V and 2 bases from J; bases unmatched to any gene: 5.

The rearrangement joins TRBV25-1 to TRBJ1-2, with a possible D match to TRBD1 (5 bases). Germline V lookup: CDR1 MGHDK, CDR2 SYGVNS. The CDR3 is 15 amino acids. Between the trimmed V and J ends, which lost 1 base and 7 bases, there was a span of 16 bases. CDR3 coding DNA: TGTGCCAGCAGTGAATCGGGTGCAGGGTCTGCTGGCTACACCTTC. It encodes CASSESGAGSAGYTF.

This rearrangement joins TRBV5-4 to TRBJ2-7, with TRBD2 identical over 9 bases. J was trimmed by 3 bases and V by 2 bases; bases with no gene match: 6. CDR3 size: 15 residues. In germline, CDR1 is SGHNT, CDR2 YYREEE (reference sequence). The CDR3: CASSLLSGGDYEQYF. CDR3 nucleotide sequence: TGTGCCAGCAGCTTACTTAGCGGGGGAGACTACGAGCAGTACTTC.

The CDR3 here is CASSFLEDSSEQYF. CDR3 nucleotide sequence: TGTGCCAGCAGTTTTCTGGAGGACAGTTCCGAGCAGTACTTC. The chain joins TRBV6-1 to TRBJ2-7; D possibly corresponds to TRBD1 (6 bases). The CDR3 runs to 14 residues. V shed 5 bases and J shed 6 bases, with 17 bases lying between them. The germline V gene encodes CDR1 MNHNS and CDR2 SASEGT.

The chain combines TRBV4-2 with TRBJ1-5; 7 bases map to TRBD1. Germline V lookup: CDR1 LGHNA, CDR2 YNFKEQ. CDR3 length: 15 residues. V gave up 4 bases and J gave up 2 bases; unmatched junction bases: 5. The CDR3 loop is CASSLHGQGNQPQHF. CDR3 nucleotide sequence: TGTGCCAGCAGCCTGCACGGACAGGGCAATCAGCCCCAGCATTTT.

This clone came up a few times. CDR3 in amino acids: CASSEAQGGGSYEQYF. The CDR3 DNA reads TGTGCCAGCAGTGAAGCTCAGGGAGGCGGGAGCTACGAGCAGTACTTC. The J gene is TRBJ2-7, the V gene TRBV6-1; 7 bases align to TRBD2. Per germline, CDR1 MNHNS and CDR2 SASEGT. V dropped 0 bases and J dropped 3; count of bases not matched to a gene: 8. This CDR3 contains 16 residues.

The rearrangement links TRBV19 to TRBJ2-7; 13 bases fit TRBD2. This CDR3 is built from 16 residues. Looked up from germline, CDR1 is LNHDA and CDR2 is SQIVND (reference sequence). The J segment lost 2 bases and the V segment lost 1 base, leaving 2 bases of the junction unmatched. CDR3 sequence: CASSIAGTSGTYEQYF. The CDR3 nucleotides read TGTGCCAGTAGTATAGCTGGGACTAGCGGGACCTACGAGCAGTACTTC.

This chain joins TRBV4-3 and TRBJ1-3, with 7 positions matching TRBD1. V shed 4 bases and J 0 bases; nucleotides not matched to a gene: 18. This CDR3 contains 20 residues. Germline V gene sequence: CDR1 LGHNA, CDR2 YSLEER. As DNA, the CDR3 is TGCGCCAGCAGCCCAAAAAGCCGTCCGGGACAGCTTTTCTCTGGAAACACCATATATTTT. This sequence encodes CASSPKSRPGQLFSGNTIYF.

This clone occurred once. This chain uses TRBV7-9 with TRBJ1-2; D possibly corresponds to TRBD1 (5 bases). Trimming took 0 bases from V and 2 from J, leaving 13 bases between them. CDR3 length: 16 amino acids. The germline gives CDR1 SEHNR, CDR2 FQNEAQ (reference sequence). The CDR3 coding sequence is TGTGCCAGCAGCTTAGCTCGTTCGGGGGGGAACTATGGCTACACCTTC. It encodes CASSLARSGGNYGYTF.

This clone was picked up a small number of times. The V and J genes are TRBV5-5 and TRBJ2-1; 7 positions agree with TRBD1. With V trimmed by 0 bases and J by 7 bases, 10 bases remained unmatched. The germline V gene has CDR1 SGHKS and CDR2 YYEKEE (reference sequence). The CDR3 extends over 16 amino acids. In DNA form, the CDR3 reads TGTGCCAGCAGCTTGGGCGACAGGGAGCGGCAAAATGAGCAGTTCTTC. Translated: CASSLGDRERQNEQFF. Complete variable domain (other parts from reference TRBV5-5 and TRBJ2-1): DAGVTQSPTHLIKTRGQQVTLRCSPISGHKSVSWYQQVLGQGPQFIFQYYEKEERGRGNFPDRFSARQFPNYSSELNVNALLLGDSALYLCASSLGDRERQNEQFFGPGTRLTVL.

This sequence joins TRBV28 and TRBJ2-7; TRBD2 aligns across 9 bases. Trimming at V came to 5 bases and at J to 1 base, leaving 6 bases not matched to a gene. The germline CDR1 and CDR2 sequences are MDHEN and SYDVKM. The CDR3 is 15 amino acids. CDR3 region: CASSPHSGGSYEQYF. CDR3 bases: TGTGCCAGCAGTCCCCACAGCGGGGGGTCCTACGAGCAGTACTTC. Supplemented by reference TRBV28 and TRBJ2-7, the full variable domain reads DVKVTQSSRYLVKRTGEKVFLECVQDMDHENMFWYRQDPGLGLRLIYFSYDVKMKEKGDIPEGYSVSREKKERFSLILESASTNQTSMYLCASSPHSGGSYEQYFGPGTRLTVT.

The chain has TRBV5-4 and TRBJ2-7; TRBD1 might be the D (5 bases). CDR1 SGHNT and CDR2 YYREEE come from the germline V gene (reference sequence). The CDR3 runs to 15 residues. The V end lost 0 bases, the J end lost 0 bases, and 10 bases lay between the germline ends. Here the CDR3 reads CASSLDRSNSYEQYF. In DNA form, the CDR3 reads TGTGCCAGCAGCTTGGACAGGTCGAACTCCTACGAGCAGTACTTC.

As regards this clone: The sample has other DNA sequences that encode this CDR3 too. V gene TRBV9 combines with J gene TRBJ2-3; TRBD1 might be the D (6 bases). There are 14 residues in the CDR3. Germline CDR1 reads SGDLS; CDR2 reads YYNGEE. Trimming took 4 bases from V and 1 from J, leaving 10 bases between them. The CDR3 loop reads CASSPRQGTDTQYF. The CDR3 bases are TGTGCCAGCAGCCCCCGACAGGGCACAGATACGCAGTATTTT.

This clone was seen a handful of times. In DNA form, the CDR3 reads TGCGCCAGCCGGTACCAAGAGACCCAGTACTTC. It encodes CASRYQETQYF. The chain carries TRBV5-1 and TRBJ2-5; D gene ambiguous. The CDR3 consists of 11 residues. Germline-derived CDR1 and CDR2 are SGHRS and YFSETQ. Trimming left V 7 bases short and J 0 bases short, with 4 bases between.

The V and J genes are TRBV28 and TRBJ1-2; TRBD1 agrees at 8 bases. With V trimmed by 7 bases and J by 2 bases, 6 bases remained unmatched. CDR1 is MDHEN, CDR2 SYDVKM, per germline. This CDR3 comprises 14 residues. CDR3 sequence: CASIAGGANYGYTF. The CDR3 nucleotides read TGTGCCAGCATCGCAGGGGGCGCAAACTATGGCTACACCTTC.